This TCR beta chain was observed in a study of T-cell reconstitution after alpha-beta-depleted transplantation in children listed by TCRdb under 2016. Turning to the overall study: The study quantitatively tracked T-cell immune reconstitution after TCRalphabeta/CD19-depleted allogeneic hematopoietic cell transplantation in children using TCR repertoire profiling.

Libraries came from PCR. The run used an Illumina HiSeq 2500. TCR library preparation used molecular barcoding, with unique molecular identifiers applied to normalize quantification of the TCRbeta repertoire. TCRdb ran its own pipeline on the public reads, namely fastp trimming at Q25 and MiXCR clone calling, and kept in-frame beta chains. Here each entry gathers all rows of one CDR3 protein and keeps the most common genes and DNA. Present in this sample are some 530,000 distinct CDR3 sequences, approximately 13% of which were seen just once. About 5.6% of the sample lies in the top ten. This clonotype was picked up a small number of times. Its antigen is not yet known. No base quality values were provided; no much bigger clone lies one nucleotide off. There are 15 amino acids in the CDR3, from cysteine to phenylalanine inclusive. Kept here is only the CDR3 DNA, which spans 45 bases and is read in frame from base 1. CDR1 and CDR2 (MNHEY, SMNVEV) derive from the germline V gene (reference sequence). The trim is 5 bases for V and 3 bases for J, with a gap of 13 bases between the germline ends.

The sequence links TRBV27 to TRBJ2-2; the D element might be TRBD1 or TRBD2, as each aligns at 5 bases. Source: PBMCs from the stem cell graft donor, taken from the stem cell graft. The origin of this receptor is a human donor who donated a stem cell graft to a child with combined immunodeficiency. The nucleotide sequence is TGTGCCAGCAGTCCTCGCAGGGAGTACACCGGGGAGCTGTTTTTT. It codes for CASSPRREYTGELFF.